The clone carrying this T cell receptor beta chain was found once. Its antigen is still unknown. This entry comes from a study of cytomegalovirus exposure and HLA in healthy donors. Study findings and constraints: In a later analysis, about 17,000 TCR beta sequences were associated with HLA alleles at 0.05 false discovery rate. A later analysis reported that several of the most significant clusters appeared to be linked to common viral pathogens, among them Epstein-Barr virus.

The PCR ran on 60 Vbeta and 13 Jbeta primers. Some clones are missing from TCRdb's copy, which holds only in-frame ones; the method was immunoSEQ multiplex PCR. Among 75,000 to 95,000 clones listed, approximately 64% were seen once. The sequenced sample was PBMCs. This TCR was sampled from a woman between 50 and 59 years old in good health and CMV-seropositive.

The CDR3 DNA sequence: TGTGCCAGCAGCTTTAAGAGGACAGGCCTGGAAGGCTACACCTTC. This gives the protein CASSFKRTGLEGYTF. V and J are TRBV5-4 and TRBJ1-2; 7 bases line up with TRBD1. Germline-derived CDR1 and CDR2 are SGHNT and YYREEE (reference sequence). J was trimmed by 8 bases and V by 2 bases; bases with no gene match: 12. The CDR3 covers 15 residues.